The 23 T cell receptor beta chains listed next were all sequenced from one sample in a study of early T cells in non-severe SARS-CoV-2 infection. TCRdb called the 5' RACE reads again in MiXCR, with one record for every CDR3 protein. Of some 30,000 distinct CDR3 sequences listed, about 2.7% were seen once; the top ten hold approximately 0.72%. The sample comprised whole blood. The source is an adult who was a healthcare worker with PCR-confirmed SARS-CoV-2 infection or an uninfected control (not recorded which).

The chain recombines TRBV18 with TRBJ1-5, with D possibly TRBD1 on 6 matching bases. The CDR3 loop spans 16 amino acids. The germline gives CDR1 KGHSH, CDR2 LQKENI. The V gene lost 0 bases and the J gene lost 2 bases, with 11 bases spanning the gap. The CDR3 loop reads CASSPPRGAGNQPQHF. CDR3 sequence (DNA): TGTGCCAGCTCACCACCGAGGGGGGCCGGCAATCAGCCCCAGCATTTT.

This clonotype was counted at least ten times. The genes are TRBV5-1 and TRBJ1-1, with TRBD1 matching 8 bases. In germline, CDR1 is SGHRS, CDR2 YFSETQ. The CDR3 consists of 17 residues. V was clipped by 1 base and J by 0 bases; unmatched bases: 8. CDR3 coding DNA: TGCGCCAGCAGCTTGCCAGGTTCGGGACAGGTGAACACTGAAGCTTTCTTT. Amino acid sequence: CASSLPGSGQVNTEAFF.

This clonotype has at least ten counts. The CDR3 nucleotides are TGTGCCTGGAATCGAGGGGCGGATGAGCAGTTCTTC. Translation: CAWNRGADEQFF. V is TRBV30 and J is TRBJ2-1; D possibly uses TRBD1 or TRBD2 (5 bases each). CDR1 and CDR2 from the germline V gene are GTSNPN and SVGIG (reference sequence). This CDR3 region has 12 residues. V was trimmed by 4 bases and J by 8 bases, leaving 12 bases between them. Filled out from reference TRBV30 and TRBJ2-1, the complete variable domain reads SQTIHQWPATLVQPVGSPLSLECTVEGTSNPNLYWYRQAAGRGLQLLFYSVGIGQISSEVPQNLSASRPQDRQFILSSKKLLLSDSGFYLCAWNRGADEQFFGPGTRLTVL.

This clonotype was observed at least ten times. The CDR3 DNA reads as TGTGCCACCAGTCCTAGCGGGGGGGGCAATGAGCAGTTCTTC. Its translation is CATSPSGGGNEQFF. This sequence joins TRBV24-1 and TRBJ2-1; 12 bases match TRBD2. CDR3 length: 14 amino acids. Trimming cost V 6 bases and J 6 bases; bases outside gene matches: 2. Germline loops: CDR1 KGHDR, CDR2 SFDVKD.

There are many counts of this clonotype. The chain carries TRBV7-9 and TRBJ1-2; D remains ambiguous. This CDR3 contains 14 residues. Trimming shortened V by 5 bases and J by 0 bases, and 10 bases separated the two germline ends. Germline CDR1 reads SEHNR; CDR2 reads FQNEAQ (reference sequence). As DNA, the CDR3 is TGTGCCAGCAGCCCCCACAGAGCTAACTATGGCTACACCTTC. Residues: CASSPHRANYGYTF.

The sample holds many counts of this clonotype. The chain has TRBV12-3 or TRBV12-4 and TRBJ2-6, with D unresolved. The CDR3 consists of 15 residues. Trimming shortened V by 6 bases and J by 0 bases, and 9 bases separated the two germline ends. The CDR3 sequence is CASRTQNSGANVLTF. In DNA, the CDR3 is TGTGCCAGCAGAACCCAGAACTCTGGGGCCAACGTCCTGACTTTC.

This clonotype was picked up many times. This chain links TRBV7-8 with TRBJ1-3; D unclear. The CDR3 loop spans 15 amino acids. V lost 5 bases and J 0 bases, leaving 11 bases between the germline ends. Germline CDR1 and CDR2: SGHVS and FQNEAQ. This CDR3 is CASSPRAASGNTIYF. The CDR3 nucleotides are TGTGCCAGCAGCCCGAGGGCAGCCTCTGGAAACACCATATATTTT.

This clonotype is categorized as medium-sized. The genes are TRBV29-1 and TRBJ2-1; 9 bases are a match to TRBD1. Germline trimming cut 7 bases from V and 2 bases from J; bases unmatched to any gene: 9. In germline, CDR1 is SQVTM, CDR2 ANQGSEA. The length of the CDR3 is 15 residues. Written as DNA, the CDR3 is TGCAGCGGTACAGGGGGCGTCATCACCTACAATGAGCAGTTCTTC. This translates into CSGTGGVITYNEQFF.

This clonotype has at least ten counts. V and J are TRBV6-1 and TRBJ2-7; weak D call: TRBD2 (6 bases). The length of the CDR3 is 12 residues. Germline CDR1 is MNHNS and CDR2 is SASEGT. Trimming stripped 5 bases from V and 3 bases from J, with 8 bases between. The CDR3 here is CASSPGGYEQYV. As DNA, the CDR3 is TGTGCCAGCAGTCCCGGGGGCTACGAGCAGTACGTC.

This clonotype was counted at least ten times. The chain uses TRBV9 and TRBJ2-2, with 7 bases that match TRBD2. The CDR3 consists of 15 residues. CDR1 and CDR2 from the germline V gene are SGDLS and YYNGEE. Trimming cost V 0 bases and J 6 bases; bases outside gene matches: 5. The CDR3 region is CASSVGTSVPGELFF. Here the CDR3 DNA reads TGTGCCAGCAGCGTAGGTACTAGCGTGCCCGGGGAGCTGTTTTTT.

This clonotype was picked up many times. The CDR3 DNA sequence: TGCAGCGCAACAGGGGGACGGAATGAGCAGTTCTTC. This codes for CSATGGRNEQFF. The chain joins TRBV29-1 to TRBJ2-1, with 8 bases lining up with TRBD1. The V gene's germline CDR1 is SQVTM and CDR2 ANQGSEA. The CDR3 length is 12 residues. The V and J ends lost 7 bases and 7 bases, in that order; junction bases with no gene match: 6.

The sample holds many counts of this clonotype. One end of the junction fails to match germline, which may point to a read error. The rearrangement links TRBV12-3 or TRBV12-4 to TRBJ1-1, with D possibly TRBD1 on 5 matching bases. This CDR3 comprises 16 residues. CDR3 region: CASSLAVGGGNSEAFF. The CDR3 DNA sequence: TGTGCCAGCAGTTTAGCAGTGGGCGGGGGAAACAGTGAAGCTTTCTTT.

This clonotype was seen a few times. The rearrangement uses TRBV7-9 and TRBJ2-7; D possibly matches TRBD1 or TRBD2 (6 bases each). V was clipped by 7 bases and J by 5 bases, with 24 bases between them. This CDR3 is 16 amino acids long. CDR1 SEHNR and CDR2 FQNEAQ come from the germline V gene (reference sequence). CDR3 DNA sequence: TGTGCCAGCATCACCTTAGGAGGGGGTTTGTTCCACGAGCAGTACGTC. Amino acids: CASITLGGGLFHEQYV.

This clonotype was found a few times. V and J are TRBV9 and TRBJ2-7; TRBD1 agrees at 7 bases. V was clipped by 1 base and J by 2 bases; unmatched bases: 3. The CDR3 length is 14 residues. Germline lookup yields CDR1 SGDLS and CDR2 YYNGEE. CDR3 DNA: TGTGCCAGCAGCGTAAAGACAGGGCCCTACGAGCAGTACGTC. It is translated as CASSVKTGPYEQYV.

This clonotype was counted at least ten times. J is TRBJ1-2 and V is TRBV29-1; perhaps TRBD1 as D (6 bases). Germline V lookup: CDR1 SQVTM, CDR2 ANQGSEA. V lost 0 bases, J lost 2 bases, and 16 bases lay in between. The CDR3 covers 16 residues. The CDR3 here is CSVEDPWAGDNYGYTF. Written as DNA, the CDR3 is TGCAGCGTTGAAGATCCGTGGGCAGGGGACAACTATGGCTACACCTTC. The full variable domain, its missing parts supplied by reference TRBV29-1 and TRBJ1-2, is SAVISQKPSRDICQRGTSLTIQCQVDSQVTMMFWYRQQPGQSLTLIATANQGSEATYESGFVIDKFPISRPNLTFSTLTVSNMSPEDSSIYLCSVEDPWAGDNYGYTFGSGTRLTVV.

This clonotype was detected ten times or more. This sequence joins TRBV3-1 and TRBJ1-2; possibly TRBD1 for D (5 bases). Germline V CDR1 and CDR2: LGHDT, YNNKEL (reference sequence). V dropped 0 bases and J dropped 4 bases, with 15 bases sitting between them. The CDR3 covers 16 residues. The chain's CDR3 is CASSQDSRGLGYGYTF. The CDR3 nucleotides read TGTGCCAGCAGCCAAGATTCAAGGGGTCTGGGCTATGGCTACACCTTC.

This clonotype was recorded many times. The chain links TRBV7-9 to TRBJ1-1, with D unresolved. The length of the CDR3 is 13 residues. V dropped 3 bases and J dropped 4 bases, with 9 bases sitting between them. CDR1 SEHNR and CDR2 FQNEAQ come from the germline V gene (reference sequence). The CDR3 loop reads CASSFGVATEAFF. The CDR3 nucleotides read TGTGCCAGCAGCTTTGGGGTGGCCACTGAAGCTTTCTTT.

This clonotype was seen ten or more times. The J gene is TRBJ2-7, the V gene TRBV10-1, with D uncertain. CDR3 length: 12 amino acids. The germline V gene has CDR1 WNHNN and CDR2 SYGVQD (reference sequence). V was shortened by 8 bases and J by 0 bases, with 8 bases between the two germline ends. In DNA, the CDR3 is TGCGCCAGCCCGGAAAGCTCCTACGAGCAGTACGTC. It specifies CASPESSYEQYV.

This rearrangement joins TRBV28 to TRBJ2-7; D is unclear. Germline V gene lookup returns CDR1 MDHEN and CDR2 SYDVKM. The CDR3 is 16 amino acids. Between the trimmed V and J ends, which lost 6 bases and 4 bases, there was a span of 22 bases. Here the CDR3 DNA reads TGTGCCAGCAGGGCGAGTTTAGGGTTGAGGCCATACGAGCAGTACTTC. Protein sequence: CASRASLGLRPYEQYF.

This clonotype was recorded at least ten times. The chain joins TRBV10-3 to TRBJ2-5, with D possibly being TRBD2 (5 bases). V lost 1 base and J 4 bases, leaving 10 bases between the germline ends. Germline values: CDR1 ENHRY, CDR2 SYGVKD. This CDR3 spans 14 amino acids. The chain's CDR3 is CAISELFEGETQYF. CDR3 sequence (DNA): TGTGCCATCAGTGAGTTGTTTGAGGGAGAGACCCAGTACTTC.

This clonotype was observed a few times. The chain is built from TRBV5-1 and TRBJ2-3; 10 positions match TRBD2. CDR1 is SGHRS, CDR2 YFSETQ, per germline. The CDR3 runs 15 residues. With 4 bases clipped from V and 4 bases from J, the junction kept 6 bases outside the gene matches. The CDR3 region is CASSRTSGAADTQYF. CDR3 DNA sequence: TGCGCCAGCAGCCGAACTAGCGGGGCGGCAGATACGCAGTATTTT.

In its sample, this clonotype is medium-sized. The chain is built from TRBV14 and TRBJ2-7; TRBD2 agrees at 8 bases. This CDR3 spans 17 amino acids. The J segment lost 2 bases and the V segment lost 2 bases, leaving 11 bases of the junction unmatched. In germline, CDR1 is SGHDN, CDR2 FVKESK. CDR3 sequence (DNA): TGTGCCAGCAGCCAATGTCGGGTGAGCGGGGGCCCCTACGAGCAGTACGTC. The encoded protein is CASSQCRVSGGPYEQYV.

Ten or more counts support this clonotype. The chain links TRBV20-1 to TRBJ2-3, with D possibly matching TRBD1 (6 bases). CDR1 is DFQATT, CDR2 SNEGSKA, per germline (reference sequence). With 6 bases removed from V and 4 bases from J, the gap between germline ends came to 11 bases. CDR3 length: 12 residues. CDR3 amino acids: CSASRQADTQYF. In DNA, the CDR3 is TGCAGTGCAAGCCGACAGGCAGATACGCAGTATTTT.